A single sample is the source of the 9 T cell receptor beta chains below, sequenced in a study of blood T cell repertoires in COVID-19. Assay used: immunoSEQ multiplex PCR; TCRdb lists only in-frame clones, some missing. Among about 86,000 clones, 70% to 85% were seen once, and the ten largest hold about 11%. The source material was peripheral blood. The receptors come from a man aged 65-85 years with acute or convalescent COVID-19.

This clone was counted a few times. This sequence joins TRBV5-1 and TRBJ1-2; the match to TRBD1 covers 9 bases. The CDR3 consists of 15 residues. Germline CDR1 is SGHRS and CDR2 is YFSETQ. V lost 4 bases, J lost 2 bases, and 6 bases stayed unmatched. Here the CDR3 reads CASSPLGQGNYGYTF. The CDR3 coding sequence is TGCGCCAGCAGCCCACTAGGACAGGGGAACTATGGCTACACCTTC.

V is TRBV5-1 and J is TRBJ2-3; 8 bases line up with TRBD2. This CDR3 spans 16 amino acids. Losses at the gene ends were 1 base for V and 2 bases for J; bases not matched to a gene: 6. Germline V gene sequence: CDR1 SGHRS, CDR2 YFSETQ. CDR3: CASSLRVAGSTDTQYF. The CDR3 DNA reads TGCGCCAGCAGCTTGAGGGTAGCGGGGTCCACAGATACGCAGTATTTT.

This chain links TRBV10-3 with TRBJ1-2; D gene ambiguous. Per the germline V gene, CDR1 is ENHRY and CDR2 is SYGVKD. The CDR3 covers 13 residues. V was pared by 7 bases and J by 5 bases, with 14 bases between. The CDR3 region is CAITQEEWYGYTF. The CDR3 region has the DNA TGTGCCATCACTCAGGAGGAGTGGTATGGCTACACCTTC.

This clone was seen a few times. The chain couples TRBV28 to TRBJ2-7, with a weak D call TRBD2 (5 bases). CDR1 is MDHEN, CDR2 SYDVKM, per germline. The CDR3 is made up of 14 amino acids. Deletions cut 8 bases from V and 0 bases from J, with 14 bases between. In nucleotides, the CDR3 is TGTGCCAGCGGTGGGAGTTTAAGCTCCTACGAGCAGTACTTC. Its translation is CASGGSLSSYEQYF.

This clone was recorded many times. J is TRBJ1-5 and V is TRBV4-1; D unclear. This CDR3 has 13 amino acids. V was shortened by 1 base and J by 4 bases, with 5 bases between the two germline ends. CDR1 and CDR2 from the germline V gene are MGHRA and YSYEKL. The CDR3 DNA sequence: TGCGCCAGCAGCCAAGTCGTAAATCAGCCCCAGCATTTT. This codes for CASSQVVNQPQHF.

The table lists this clone with a few counts. This sequence joins TRBV28 and TRBJ2-1; tentative D call: TRBD1 (6 bases). V gave up 8 bases and J gave up 9 bases, with 20 bases separating them. The CDR3 is made up of 14 amino acids. In germline, CDR1 is MDHEN, CDR2 SYDVKM. CDR3 nucleotides: TGTGCCAGCCGAAAGGGACAACGACACGGTGAGCAGTTCTTC. It codes for CASRKGQRHGEQFF.

The chain couples TRBV18 to TRBJ2-5; TRBD1 is a possible D gene (7 bases). V dropped 4 bases and J dropped 0 bases, with 15 bases sitting between them. The germline gives CDR1 KGHSH, CDR2 LQKENI. This CDR3 region has 16 residues. Written as DNA, the CDR3 is TGTGCCAGCTCACTCGGACAGGAGGGGTACCAAGAGACCCAGTACTTC. This translates into CASSLGQEGYQETQYF.

Of note for this clone: Other DNA variants within this sample encode the same CDR3. This chain connects TRBV2 to TRBJ2-7; the match to TRBD1 covers 10 bases. The CDR3 runs 14 residues. Germline V lookup: CDR1 SNHLY, CDR2 FYNNEI. The CDR3, as DNA: TGTGCCAGTAGTGCCGGGACAGGGGCCCACGAGCAGTACGTC. Translation: CASSAGTGAHEQYV.

This chain uses TRBV6-6 with TRBJ2-1, with TRBD1 matching over 10 bases. The ends lost 3 bases at V and 7 bases at J; junction bases unmatched: 6. The germline gives CDR1 MNHNY, CDR2 SVGAGI (reference sequence). CDR3 size: 15 residues. For the CDR3, the DNA is TGTGCCAGCAGTTATTCGGACAGGGGGAAAAATGAGCAGTTCTTC. Translation: CASSYSDRGKNEQFF.